This T cell receptor (beta chain) emerged from a study of blood T cell repertoires in COVID-19 (dated by TCRdb to about 2020). Some background on the complete study: Samples covering the acute and convalescent phases of COVID-19 were provided by collaborators in the United States, Italy and Spain. A freely available public database, intended as a resource for researchers studying the immune response to SARS-CoV-2, is where the repertoires were released. The dataset comprised deeply sampled blood TCRbeta repertoires from subjects exposed to, actively infected with, or recovered from COVID-19. Samples were obtained from the ongoing ImmuneRACE study (first 160 participants) and from over 1,000 subjects provided by 6 global collaborators. The sample metadata nearly always contained a de-identified subject ID, COVID-19 status, age in years and sex. The prospective study material was composed of cDNA or gDNA derived from T cells, B-cell-depleted T cells, or PBMCs. Where HLA class I and class II types were available, the types were taken from metadata supplied by the sample provider, not from assay-based typing.

What the work shows at the level of the full study, not this receptor alone: How much clinical and demographic metadata was included differed by source and by participant, and the metadata was provided uncurated.

TCRbeta CDR3 regions were amplified from genomic DNA using the immunoSEQ Assay, a bias-controlled multiplex PCR. The paper's processing steps were these. Within the assay, amplification of reference gene primers was used to estimate how many nucleated cells each sample contained. To quantify the absolute abundance of each unique TCRbeta CDR3 rearrangement, sequence reads were collapsed and filtered. For each sample, productive Simpson clonality was calculated as the square root of Simpson's diversity index across productive rearrangements. This immuneACCESS table, as held by TCRdb, lists in-frame sequences with V and J called but not all clones. Of the missing ones, under half trace to an unresolved V gene in checked studies; the others have no known cause. Clone size and V and J calls were adopted from that table, with D and trimming inferred from the DNA. This sample comprises 150,000 to 200,000 clones, 60% to 80% of them detected only once. Roughly 17% of the sample is taken by the ten largest.

Regarding this clone: It has no known antigen specificity. No quality values exist for individual bases; no much larger clone is one base distant.

Whole blood was collected in K2EDTA tubes by collaborating institutions according to the institutions' own protocols. For TCRbeta analysis, collaborators shipped samples in one of three forms: frozen whole blood, isolated PBMCs, or DNA extracted from either of those sample types. This receptor was taken from a man aged 55 to 70 with active or convalescent COVID-19. Input material: peripheral blood.

The DNA sequence is as follows: TGTGCCAGCTCACCGCTACGGGGTGGGCAAGAGACCCAGTACTTC. Translated, this gives CASSPLRGGQETQYF. The V gene is TRBV18 and the J gene is TRBJ2-5; the best D guess is TRBD2, with 5 bases matching. CDR1 is given as KGHSH and CDR2 as LQKENI, both from the germline V gene. Taken from cysteine to phenylalanine, the CDR3 has 15 residues. The entry retains the CDR3 DNA only, 45 bases that are in frame from base 1. Trimming takes 3 bases from V and 2 bases from J, and the germline ends sit 13 bases apart.